Following are 15 T cell receptor beta chains from one sample sequenced in a study of neoadjuvant anti-PD-1 for oral cavity cancer. As to time point: after neoadjuvant nivolumab, at surgical resection. Assay used: immunoSEQ multiplex PCR; TCRdb lists only in-frame clones, some missing. The repertoire holds approximately 42,000 clones, with about 77% as singletons. Sequenced here: PBMCs, sampled after nivolumab (anti-PD-1) treatment. The origin of the receptors is a person aged 40 to 85 with oral cavity squamous cell carcinoma.

In regard to this clone: Other nucleotide sequences from this sample produce the same CDR3. V is TRBV11-2 and J is TRBJ1-1; D gene ambiguous. In germline, CDR1 is SGHAT, CDR2 FQNNGV. The V end was cut by 0 bases, the J end by 2 bases, with 7 bases between. The CDR3 contains 14 residues. The CDR3 here is CASSLESGNTEAFF. In DNA form, the CDR3 reads TGTGCCAGCAGCTTAGAATCAGGTAACACTGAAGCTTTCTTT.

J is TRBJ2-1 and V is TRBV11-2; TRBD1 aligns across 8 bases. Germline V gives CDR1 SGHAT, CDR2 FQNNGV. V lost 4 bases to trimming and J lost 11 bases; unmatched junction nucleotides: 13. This CDR3 is built from 15 residues. The CDR3 nucleotides read TGTGCCAGCAGCTCAGGGCGGACAGGGAGTCCGAAGCAGTTCTTC. Protein: CASSSGRTGSPKQFF.

This clone was observed a handful of times. This sequence joins TRBV5-4 and TRBJ1-2; the D is unclear. Per the germline V gene, CDR1 is SGHNT and CDR2 is YYREEE (reference sequence). CDR3 length equals 13 residues. V shed 4 bases and J shed 5 bases, with 12 bases lying between them. As DNA, the CDR3 is TGTGCCAGCAGCCAGAGGGCTGTTTATGGCTACACCTTC. Translation: CASSQRAVYGYTF.

The chain employs TRBV5-1 and TRBJ1-6, with D possibly matching TRBD1 (5 bases). This CDR3 contains 15 residues. Germline CDR1 SGHRS, CDR2 YFSETQ. Trimming stripped 3 bases from V and 7 bases from J, with 14 bases between. The CDR3 DNA sequence: TGCGCCAGCAGCTCGACAGCGGGAACAAATTCACCCCTCCACTTT. This sequence encodes CASSSTAGTNSPLHF.

The genes are TRBV7-6 and TRBJ2-7; maybe TRBD2 (5 bases). Trimming removed 5 bases at V and 3 bases at J, with 11 bases between. The CDR3 is 13 amino acids. Germline V gene data show CDR1 as SGHVS and CDR2 as FNYEAQ. The CDR3 region is CASSQGGHYEQYF. The CDR3 DNA reads as TGTGCCAGCAGCCAAGGCGGGCACTACGAGCAGTACTTC.

This clone was detected once. The J gene is TRBJ2-2, the V gene TRBV5-6; 13 nucleotides line up with TRBD2. The CDR3 consists of 17 residues. Losses at the gene ends were 3 bases for V and 6 bases for J; bases not matched to a gene: 8. Looked up from germline, CDR1 is SGHDT and CDR2 is YYEEEE. The CDR3, as DNA: TGTGCCAGCAGCTACATCTGGACTAGCGGGGGATCCGGGGAGCTGTTTTTT. Its protein is CASSYIWTSGGSGELFF.

V is TRBV10-2 and J is TRBJ1-1; D possibly corresponds to TRBD1 (6 bases). The CDR3 spans 14 residues. Germline V gene lookup returns CDR1 WSHSY and CDR2 SAAADI. V lost 3 bases, J lost 5 bases, and 13 bases lay in between. CDR3 DNA: TGCGCCAGCAGTGATGAGGCAAGGGGGACTGAAGCTTTCTTT. This translates into CASSDEARGTEAFF.

V is TRBV28 and J is TRBJ1-2, with 7 bases lining up with TRBD1. Trimming removed 3 bases from V and 2 bases from J; junction bases left unmatched: 3. This CDR3 has 14 amino acids. Germline-derived CDR1 and CDR2 are MDHEN and SYDVKM. The CDR3 region has the DNA TGTGCCAGCAGTTTGGGACAGATAAACTATGGCTACACCTTC. Residues: CASSLGQINYGYTF.

This chain connects TRBV5-1 to TRBJ1-1; D remains ambiguous. Germline CDR1 and CDR2: SGHRS and YFSETQ. V lost 4 bases to trimming and J lost 3 bases, with 16 bases between them. The CDR3 has 15 residues. CDR3 sequence: CASSPGFLRDTEAFF. The CDR3 bases are TGCGCCAGCAGCCCTGGATTTTTGCGGGACACTGAAGCTTTCTTT.

A few counts support this clone. The rearrangement uses TRBV7-8 and TRBJ1-5, with 7 positions matching TRBD1. CDR1 is SGHVS, CDR2 FQNEAQ, per germline. CDR3 size: 16 residues. The junction had 6 bases not matched to a gene; V was cut back by 3 bases and J by 1 base. Written as DNA, the CDR3 is TGTGCCAGCAGCTTCCGGGACAGAGTCAGCAATCAGCCCCAGCATTTT. This encodes CASSFRDRVSNQPQHF.

This chain joins TRBV11-1 and TRBJ1-1; D is unresolved. The CDR3 length is 15 residues. The germline V gene has CDR1 SGHAT and CDR2 FQDESV (reference sequence). Trimming stripped 5 bases from V and 6 bases from J, with 19 bases between. The CDR3 loop reads CASSPRGRQNPEAFF. The CDR3 DNA sequence: TGTGCCAGCAGCCCCCGTGGGCGGCAAAACCCTGAAGCTTTCTTT.

The chain is built from TRBV5-6 and TRBJ1-5, with D hard to call. Trimming removed 4 bases from V and 0 bases from J, with 8 bases in between. The germline V gene encodes CDR1 SGHDT and CDR2 YYEEEE. CDR3 size: 14 residues. The CDR3 coding sequence is TGTGCCAGCAGCCGGATTTATAGCAATCAGCCCCAGCATTTT. Translation: CASSRIYSNQPQHF.

The chain uses TRBV27 and TRBJ2-5; tentative D call: TRBD2 (5 bases). V gave up 5 bases and J gave up 1 base, with 14 bases separating them. The V gene's germline CDR1 is MNHEY and CDR2 SMNVEV (reference sequence). The CDR3 length is 15 residues. CDR3 loop: CASSTRRSSQETQYF. CDR3 in DNA: TGTGCCAGCAGTACCAGGAGGAGCTCCCAAGAGACCCAGTACTTC.

The J gene is TRBJ2-1, the V gene TRBV7-8, with D tentatively TRBD1 or TRBD2 (5 bases each). V shed 1 base and J shed 2 bases, with 12 bases lying between them. CDR1 and CDR2 from the germline V gene are SGHVS and FQNEAQ. This CDR3 contains 16 residues. The CDR3 sequence is CASSLVRVGAYNEQFF. CDR3 sequence (DNA): TGTGCCAGCAGCTTAGTCAGGGTCGGGGCCTACAATGAGCAGTTCTTC.

This clone was detected once. The chain is built from TRBV6-6 and TRBJ1-2; D gene ambiguous. Trimming stripped 4 bases from V and 4 bases from J, with 10 bases between. CDR3 length equals 13 residues. CDR1 is MNHNY, CDR2 SVGAGI, per germline (reference sequence). The CDR3 spells CASSSGWSYGYTF. The CDR3, as DNA: TGTGCCAGCAGTTCGGGGTGGTCCTATGGCTACACCTTC.